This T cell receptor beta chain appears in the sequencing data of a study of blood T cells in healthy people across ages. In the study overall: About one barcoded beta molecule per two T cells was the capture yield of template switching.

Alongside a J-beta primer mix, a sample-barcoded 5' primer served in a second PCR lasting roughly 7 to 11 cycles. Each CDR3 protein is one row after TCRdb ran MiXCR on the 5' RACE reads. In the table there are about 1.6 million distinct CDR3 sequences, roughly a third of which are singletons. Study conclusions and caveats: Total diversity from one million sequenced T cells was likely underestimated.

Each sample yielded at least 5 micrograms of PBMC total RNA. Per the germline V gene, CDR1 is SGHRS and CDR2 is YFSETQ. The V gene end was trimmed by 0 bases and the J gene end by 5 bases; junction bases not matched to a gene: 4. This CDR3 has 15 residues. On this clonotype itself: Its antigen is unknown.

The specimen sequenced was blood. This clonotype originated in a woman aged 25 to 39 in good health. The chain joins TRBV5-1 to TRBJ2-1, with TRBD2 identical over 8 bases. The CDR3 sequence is CASSLASGPHNEQFF. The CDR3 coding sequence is TGCGCCAGCAGCTTGGCTAGCGGGCCTCACAATGAGCAGTTCTTC. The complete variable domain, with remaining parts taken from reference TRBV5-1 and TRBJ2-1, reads KAGVTQTPRYLIKTRGQQVTLSCSPISGHRSVSWYQQTPGQGLQFLFEYFSETQRNKGNFPGRFSGRQFSNSRSEMNVSTLELGDSALYLCASSLASGPHNEQFFGPGTRLTVL.